The 24 T cell receptor beta chains below all came from one sample that was sequenced in a study of blood T cell repertoires in COVID-19. Here immunoSEQ multiplex PCR was the method, and the copy in TCRdb shows in-frame clones only, minus some. The data show about 130,000 clones, around 85% seen once. The sequenced sample consisted of peripheral blood. These receptors were collected from a man aged 30-40 years with COVID-19, enrolled during active disease.

This clone appeared a few times. The chain uses TRBV4-2 and TRBJ1-2; no clear D. The germline CDR1 and CDR2 sequences are LGHNA and YNFKEQ. V was clipped by 0 bases and J by 4 bases, with 15 bases between them. The length of the CDR3 is 16 residues. The CDR3 reads CASSQDRAGPIYGYTF. CDR3 sequence (DNA): TGTGCCAGCAGCCAAGATCGCGCGGGTCCGATCTATGGCTACACCTTC.

The chain recombines TRBV6-5 with TRBJ2-7; 10 positions match TRBD1. V lost 7 bases to trimming and J lost 5 bases; unmatched junction nucleotides: 8. The germline gives CDR1 MNHEY, CDR2 SVGAGI. The CDR3 has 14 residues. CDR3 residues: CASTRDRGGHEQYF. The DNA of the CDR3 is TGTGCCAGCACCCGGGACAGGGGAGGCCACGAGCAGTACTTC.

J is TRBJ2-2 and V is TRBV5-5; 10 bases line up with TRBD2. The germline CDR1 and CDR2 sequences are SGHKS and YYEKEE (reference sequence). Germline trimming cut 4 bases from V and 4 bases from J; bases unmatched to any gene: 7. CDR3 length equals 16 residues. This CDR3 is CASSLILAGSTGELFF. The CDR3 coding sequence is TGTGCCAGCAGCCTGATACTAGCGGGGAGCACCGGGGAGCTGTTTTTT.

The chain has TRBV6-5 and TRBJ2-5, with no clear D. Trimming stripped 7 bases from V and 3 bases from J, with 18 bases between. CDR3 length equals 15 residues. The germline V gene has CDR1 MNHEY and CDR2 SVGAGI. Here the CDR3 DNA reads TGTGCCAGCACCCTTCACCGTGCTTACAAAGAGACCCAGTACTTC. It translates to CASTLHRAYKETQYF.

The CDR3 region is CASSARSETYTF. Here the CDR3 DNA reads TGTGCCAGTAGTGCCAGGTCAGAGACCTACACCTTC. The rearrangement uses TRBV19 and TRBJ1-2; D not certain. Germline-derived CDR1 and CDR2 are LNHDA and SQIVND (reference sequence). The V gene lost 5 bases and the J gene lost 10 bases, with 14 bases spanning the gap. The CDR3 has 12 residues.

This clone occurred once. The chain has TRBV3-1 (or the pseudogene TRBV3-2) and TRBJ1-3, with 7 nucleotides matching TRBD1. Per the germline V gene, CDR1 is LGHDT and CDR2 is YNNKEL (reference sequence). Trimming cost V 1 base and J 8 bases; bases outside gene matches: 5. This CDR3 comprises 14 residues. The CDR3 sequence: CASSQGRQGYTIYF. The CDR3 DNA sequence: TGTGCCAGCAGCCAAGGGCGACAGGGATACACCATATATTTT.

The chain carries TRBV3-1 (or the pseudogene TRBV3-2) and TRBJ2-7; 7 bases map to TRBD2. This CDR3 has 15 residues. The germline V gene has CDR1 LGHDT and CDR2 YNNKEL (reference sequence). The J segment lost 4 bases and the V segment lost 1 base, leaving 7 bases of the junction unmatched. The CDR3 nucleotides are TGTGCCAGCAGCCAAGTATCCCTAGCGGTATACGAGCAGTACTTC. Amino acid sequence: CASSQVSLAVYEQYF.

The CDR3 region is CASSPNRDRGRPLHF. In DNA, the CDR3 is TGTGCCAGCAGCCCCAACCGGGACAGGGGCCGACCCCTCCACTTT. This chain joins TRBV6-6 and TRBJ1-6; 10 bases match TRBD1. CDR3 length: 15 amino acids. Per the germline V gene, CDR1 is MNHNY and CDR2 is SVGAGI (reference sequence). V lost 6 bases, J lost 12 bases, and 11 bases stayed unmatched.

Only a few counts were recorded for this clone. The chain couples TRBV7-2 to TRBJ2-1; 7 nucleotides line up with TRBD2. Unmatched junction bases numbered 8, after V lost 5 bases and J lost 10 bases. CDR3 length: 13 amino acids. Germline values: CDR1 SGHTA, CDR2 FQGNSA. Here the CDR3 DNA reads TGTGCCAGCAGCCCGGGAGGTTACCTAGAGCAGTTCTTC. Its protein product is CASSPGGYLEQFF.

CDR3 nucleotides: TGTGCCAGCAGCGAGGGGGACCCTGGAAACACCATATATTTT. Protein product: CASSEGDPGNTIYF. The rearrangement joins TRBV5-4 to TRBJ1-3, with D perhaps TRBD1 (6 bases). V lost 4 bases, J lost 2 bases, and 10 bases lay in between. Germline V gives CDR1 SGHNT, CDR2 YYREEE (reference sequence). This CDR3 comprises 14 residues.

The rearrangement uses TRBV27 and TRBJ1-2; no definite D call. The V end was cut by 4 bases, the J end by 8 bases, with 14 bases between. Germline lookup yields CDR1 MNHEY and CDR2 SMNVEV (reference sequence). The length of the CDR3 is 13 residues. The CDR3 DNA sequence: TGTGCCAGCAGTTCCACCCCCCATGGCGGCTACACCTTC. Residues: CASSSTPHGGYTF.

V is TRBV2 and J is TRBJ2-7, with D possibly being TRBD2 (5 bases). This CDR3 region has 12 residues. CDR1 and CDR2 (germline): SNHLY, FYNNEI. V lost 5 bases to trimming and J lost 6 bases, with 11 bases between them. CDR3 in DNA: TGTGCCAGCAGTCGGACTTCGGGCGAGCAGTACTTC. Translating it yields CASSRTSGEQYF.

V is TRBV9 and J is TRBJ2-2; D gene ambiguous. Per the germline V gene, CDR1 is SGDLS and CDR2 is YYNGEE. Between the trimmed V and J ends, which lost 4 bases and 5 bases, there was a span of 6 bases. This CDR3 has 12 residues. Written as DNA, the CDR3 is TGTGCCAGCAGCTTCCTTACCGGGGAGCTGTTTTTT. As protein: CASSFLTGELFF. The entire variable domain, with the rest obtained from reference TRBV9 and TRBJ2-2, is as follows: DSGVTQTPKHLITATGQRVTLRCSPRSGDLSVYWYQQSLDQGLQFLIQYYNGEERAKGNILERFSAQQFPDLHSELNLSSLELGDSALYFCASSFLTGELFFGEGSRLTVL.

J is TRBJ2-7 and V is TRBV6-2 or TRBV6-3; TRBD2 might be the D (5 bases). Trimming shortened V by 4 bases and J by 1 base, and 11 bases separated the two germline ends. CDR3 length: 14 amino acids. Germline CDR1 and CDR2: MNHEY and SVGEGT. The CDR3 reads CASSSPGISYEQYF. The CDR3 coding sequence is TGTGCCAGCAGTTCCCCCGGGATTTCCTACGAGCAGTACTTC.

J is TRBJ1-4 and V is TRBV28; D not certain. V lost 8 bases and J lost 8, with 21 bases in between. Germline V lookup: CDR1 MDHEN, CDR2 SYDVKM. There are 15 residues in the CDR3. The CDR3 nucleotides read TGTGCCAGCCAGTCTCTGGCAGGAAAATCCGAAAAACTGTTTTTT. Translating it yields CASQSLAGKSEKLFF.

V usage is TRBV2 and J usage is TRBJ1-4, with 7 bases that match TRBD1. V was clipped by 5 bases and J by 3 bases; unmatched bases: 3. This CDR3 spans 14 amino acids. The germline CDR1 and CDR2 sequences are SNHLY and FYNNEI. CDR3: CASSTQGPNEKLFF. The CDR3 nucleotides are TGTGCCAGCAGTACACAGGGGCCTAATGAAAAACTGTTTTTT.

The chain joins TRBV7-6 to TRBJ1-1; D might be TRBD1 (5 bases). V dropped 6 bases and J dropped 1 base, with 9 bases sitting between them. This CDR3 is 13 amino acids long. Germline CDR1 SGHVS, CDR2 FNYEAQ. As DNA, the CDR3 is TGTGCCAGCAGGCTGACAGAGAACACTGAAGCTTTCTTT. Amino acid sequence: CASRLTENTEAFF.

V is TRBV6-5 and J is TRBJ2-7, with TRBD1 matching over 7 bases. The CDR3 totals 12 residues. Trimming took 0 bases from V and 10 from J; bases not matched to a gene: 3. Germline CDR1 and CDR2: MNHEY and SVGAGI. CDR3 residues: CASSYSGGVQYF. CDR3 sequence (DNA): TGTGCCAGCAGTTACTCAGGGGGCGTTCAGTACTTC.

V gene TRBV30 combines with J gene TRBJ1-1; 8 bases fit TRBD1. Germline V CDR1 and CDR2: GTSNPN, SVGIG (reference sequence). This CDR3 has 11 residues. V trimming: 8 bases; J trimming: 7 bases; junction bases outside the gene matches: 6. CDR3 DNA sequence: TGTGCCAGACAGGGGAAGGGTGAAGCTTTCTTT. Encoded protein: CARQGKGEAFF.

For this clone: One junction end does not reproduce the germline sequence, and a read error may be involved. J is TRBJ2-6 and V is TRBV9, with a possible D match to TRBD2 (7 bases). This CDR3 comprises 17 residues. CDR1 and CDR2 (germline): SGDLS, YYNGEE. The CDR3 bases are TGTGCCCGCAGCCGAGGGGGGGACAACTCTGGGGCCAACGTCCTGACTTTC. It codes for CARSRGGDNSGANVLTF.

CDR3 in amino acids: CASRRRTDSYEQYF. In DNA, the CDR3 is TGTGCCAGCAGAAGGAGGACAGACTCCTACGAGCAGTACTTC. V gene TRBV6-6 combines with J gene TRBJ2-7; TRBD1 might be the D (6 bases). Trimming removed 6 bases from V and 0 bases from J, with 12 bases in between. The CDR3 has 14 amino acids. Germline V gives CDR1 MNHNY, CDR2 SVGAGI (reference sequence).

This rearrangement joins TRBV28 to TRBJ2-2; 9 bases align to TRBD1. This CDR3 has 16 amino acids. Germline V gene sequence: CDR1 MDHEN, CDR2 SYDVKM. With V trimmed by 10 bases and J by 4 bases, 13 bases remained unmatched. CDR3 nucleotide sequence: TGTGCCACTTTTTCCCAAGACAGGGGGTTCACCGGGGAGCTGTTTTTT. This encodes CATFSQDRGFTGELFF.

This clone showed up just once. This chain uses TRBV6-1 with TRBJ2-4; no clear D gene. V dropped 1 base and J dropped 8 bases, with 15 bases sitting between them. Per germline, CDR1 MNHNS and CDR2 SASEGT. The CDR3 is made up of 15 amino acids. The CDR3 DNA sequence: TGTGCCAGCAGTGAAGGATTGTCTAGTGCGGACATTCAGTACTTC. This codes for CASSEGLSSADIQYF.

The chain is built from TRBV5-1 and TRBJ1-4; tentatively, D is TRBD1 (5 bases). The CDR3 contains 15 residues. V was cut by 0 bases and J by 3 bases, with 9 bases left in between. Germline V CDR1 and CDR2: SGHRS, YFSETQ. The CDR3 loop is CASSLERGANEKLFF. DNA of the CDR3: TGCGCCAGCAGCTTGGAACGGGGGGCTAATGAAAAACTGTTTTTT.